Each of the 31 T cell receptor beta chains below was sequenced from the same sample in a study of blood T cells in healthy people across ages. A second PCR of about 7 to 11 cycles used a sample-barcoded 5' primer and a J-beta primer mix. TCRdb recomputed calls from the 5' RACE reads with MiXCR, one row per CDR3 protein. Of around 1,600,000 distinct CDR3 sequences in the sample, about 42% were seen once. The sample comprised blood. Every receptor here comes from a woman between 18 and 30 years old in good health.

As to this clonotype: A junction boundary mismatches the germline segment, possibly from a read error. The gene calls are TRBV7-9 and TRBJ2-1, with D uncertain. The CDR3 contains 12 residues. CDR1 is SEHNR, CDR2 FQNEAQ, per germline (reference sequence). The CDR3 DNA is TGTGCCAGCTGCTTAGCCCGGAATGAGCAGTTCTTC. Its translation is CASCLARNEQFF. Supplemented by reference TRBV7-9 and TRBJ2-1, the full variable domain reads DTGVSQNPRHKITKRGQNVTFRCDPISEHNRLYWYRQTLGQGPEFLTYFQNEAQLEKSRLLSDRFSAERPKGSFSTLEIQRTEQGDSAMYLCASCLARNEQFFGPGTRLTVL.

Comment on this clonotype: Germline is not matched at one junction end, which may reflect a read error. The chain couples TRBV2 to TRBJ2-7, with D possibly TRBD1 on 5 matching bases. CDR1 is SNHLY, CDR2 FYNNEI, per germline. The CDR3 extends over 11 amino acids. CDR3 region: CTSRESDKQYF. The CDR3 nucleotides read TGTACCAGCCGCGAGTCGGACAAGCAGTACTTC.

This chain links TRBV20-1 with TRBJ2-7, with TRBD1 identical over 9 bases. The CDR3 totals 13 residues. V dropped 5 bases and J dropped 5; count of bases not matched to a gene: 7. CDR1 DFQATT and CDR2 SNEGSKA come from the germline V gene (reference sequence). The CDR3 is CSAGDRVAHEQYF. The CDR3 DNA reads as TGCAGTGCTGGGGACAGGGTGGCCCACGAGCAGTACTTC.

The chain recombines TRBV3-1 with TRBJ1-2; maybe TRBD1 (5 bases). CDR3 size: 14 residues. V was trimmed by 2 bases and J by 5 bases, leaving 12 bases between them. Germline loops: CDR1 LGHDT, CDR2 YNNKEL (reference sequence). The CDR3 protein is CASSQPTAPYGYTF. The CDR3, as DNA: TGTGCCAGCAGCCAACCGACAGCGCCGTATGGCTACACCTTC. Full variable domain (outside the CDR3, taken from reference TRBV3-1 and TRBJ1-2): DTAVSQTPKYLVTQMGNDKSIKCEQNLGHDTMYWYKQDSKKFLKIMFSYNNKELIINETVPNRFSPKSPDKAHLNLHINSLELGDSAVYFCASSQPTAPYGYTFGSGTRLTVV.

The chain joins TRBV29-1 to TRBJ1-5, with a possible D match to TRBD1 (5 bases). The germline CDR1 and CDR2 sequences are SQVTM and ANQGSEA. Trimming took 6 bases from V and 4 from J, leaving 16 bases between them. The CDR3 totals 14 residues. The CDR3 reads CSVGTGGVNQPQHF. Written as DNA, the CDR3 is TGCAGCGTGGGGACGGGGGGGGTGAATCAGCCCCAGCATTTT.

This clonotype was counted a few times. The V and J genes are TRBV12-3 or TRBV12-4 and TRBJ2-1; D is unresolved. Near its end, the DNA agrees better with TRBJ2-7, so the J call may be wrong. CDR3 length: 15 residues. In nucleotides, the CDR3 is TGTGCCAGCATCATACGGGTTAGCTCCTACAATGAGCAGTACTTC. It is translated as CASIIRVSSYNEQYF.

This clonotype was detected once. The chain uses TRBV6-2 or TRBV6-3 and TRBJ2-1; 8 bases fit TRBD2. Germline V gene data show CDR1 as MNHEY and CDR2 as SVGEGT. This CDR3 spans 15 amino acids. V shed 8 bases and J 6 bases; nucleotides not matched to a gene: 12. The CDR3 region has the DNA TGTGCCAGCGGGACCATGGGACTAGGGGTCAATGAGCAGTTCTTC. Protein: CASGTMGLGVNEQFF.

This clonotype was found a few times. J is TRBJ2-5 and V is TRBV6-2 or TRBV6-3; 9 nucleotides align to TRBD2. Germline assignment: CDR1 MNHEY and CDR2 SVGEGT. The V and J ends lost 7 bases and 6 bases, in that order; junction bases with no gene match: 9. There are 14 residues in the CDR3. CDR3 in DNA: TGTGCCAGCAAACCGGGGACTAGCAGCCAGACCCAGTACTTC. The encoded protein is CASKPGTSSQTQYF.

The J gene is TRBJ1-1, the V gene TRBV12-5; TRBD1 matches at 7 bases. Germline V gene data show CDR1 as LGHNT and CDR2 as FRNRAP. V was pared by 6 bases and J by 0 bases, with 4 bases of the junction left unmatched. CDR3 size: 14 residues. CDR3 sequence reads: CASGRTGMNTEAFF. In DNA, the CDR3 is TGTGCTAGTGGACGGACAGGCATGAACACTGAAGCTTTCTTT.

The V gene is TRBV9, the J gene TRBJ2-5; D unresolved. V lost 4 bases to trimming and J lost 7 bases, with 14 bases between them. Per germline, CDR1 SGDLS and CDR2 YYNGEE. CDR3 length: 13 amino acids. CDR3 residues: CASSSRILGTQYF. The CDR3 coding sequence is TGTGCCAGCAGCTCCCGTATCCTTGGGACCCAGTACTTC.

This chain uses TRBV29-1 with TRBJ2-2; the D gene is possibly TRBD2 (5 bases). V was trimmed by 4 bases and J by 7 bases, leaving 13 bases between them. The CDR3 length is 13 residues. Per germline, CDR1 SQVTM and CDR2 ANQGSEA. The CDR3: CSVAGDFYGELFF. CDR3 nucleotide sequence: TGCAGCGTTGCCGGGGATTTCTACGGGGAGCTGTTTTTT.

The V call is TRBV7-9, the J call TRBJ2-7; a weak D match, TRBD1 (6 bases). Trimming stripped 2 bases from V and 1 base from J, with 15 bases between. Germline V gene data show CDR1 as SEHNR and CDR2 as FQNEAQ (reference sequence). The CDR3 length is 16 residues. In DNA, the CDR3 is TGTGCCAGCAGCTTAACTAGACAGGCCCCATCCTACGAGCAGTACTTC. Encoded protein: CASSLTRQAPSYEQYF.

This clonotype was seen a few times. The J gene is TRBJ2-7, the V gene TRBV25-1; D unresolved. CDR3 length: 14 residues. V lost 6 bases, J lost 0 bases, and 12 bases lay in between. The germline CDR1 and CDR2 sequences are MGHDK and SYGVNS. CDR3 sequence (DNA): TGTGCCAGCAGGGCCTCAGGTCTCTCCTACGAGCAGTACTTC. Its translation is CASRASGLSYEQYF.

The V gene is TRBV6-5, the J gene TRBJ1-4, with no clear D. This CDR3 spans 15 amino acids. The germline CDR1 and CDR2 sequences are MNHEY and SVGAGI. Trimming took off 0 bases at V and 4 bases at J, with 9 bases between the two ends. The CDR3 DNA is TGTGCCAGCAGTTACTCGAGGCCGAATAATGAAAAACTGTTTTTT. Protein sequence: CASSYSRPNNEKLFF.

Comment on this clonotype: This may stem from a read error, because a much larger clone lies one nucleotide away. The chain has TRBV29-1 and TRBJ2-7, with D perhaps TRBD1 (5 bases). The CDR3 spans 11 residues. V lost 7 bases to trimming and J lost 1 base, with 8 bases between them. CDR1 and CDR2 (germline): SQVTM, ANQGSEA. The CDR3 DNA sequence: TGCAGCGGTCGACAGTCCTACGAGCAGTACTTC. Its translation: CSGRQSYEQYF.

This clonotype was picked up a small number of times. This rearrangement joins TRBV7-3 to TRBJ2-1, with 7 bases lining up with TRBD2. V shed 1 base and J 7 bases; nucleotides not matched to a gene: 7. CDR3 length equals 15 residues. In germline, CDR1 is SGHTA, CDR2 FQGTGA. The CDR3 DNA is TGTGCCAGCAGCTTAATAACGGGAGGTTTAAATGAGCAGTTCTTC. It translates to CASSLITGGLNEQFF.

Concerning this clonotype itself: Compared with germline, one end of the junction differs, possibly owing to a read error. V is TRBV11-2 and J is TRBJ2-1; maybe TRBD2 (7 bases). This CDR3 region has 15 residues. Germline V lookup: CDR1 SGHAT, CDR2 FQNNGV. The DNA of the CDR3 is TGTGCCAGCAGAGCCCCGGGGGGCTCCCACAATGAGCAGTTCTTC. Its translation is CASRAPGGSHNEQFF.

The rearrangement joins TRBV10-3 to TRBJ1-2; a possible D gene is TRBD1 (6 bases). This CDR3 is built from 14 residues. The V end lost 2 bases, the J end lost 3 bases, and 10 bases lay between the germline ends. CDR1 is ENHRY and CDR2 is SYGVKD in the germline V gene. The CDR3 DNA reads as TGTGCCATCAGTGAGGCAGGGGTGGACTATGGCTACACCTTC. Translating gives CAISEAGVDYGYTF.

This clonotype occurred a few times. The chain joins TRBV27 to TRBJ1-5; D is unresolved. V lost 0 bases and J lost 2, with 8 bases in between. CDR1 and CDR2 from the germline V gene are MNHEY and SMNVEV (reference sequence). The CDR3 consists of 15 residues. CDR3 nucleotide sequence: TGTGCCAGCAGTTTATCATGGCAGGGCAATCAGCCCCAGCATTTT. It yields the protein CASSLSWQGNQPQHF.

This clonotype has only a few counts. The rearrangement links TRBV24-1 to TRBJ2-1; D is ambiguous. The germline V gene encodes CDR1 KGHDR and CDR2 SFDVKD. Trimming cost V 5 bases and J 5 bases, with 12 bases left between them. The CDR3 extends over 14 amino acids. The CDR3 spells CATSAKDYHNEQFF. CDR3 nucleotides: TGTGCCACCAGTGCTAAGGATTATCACAATGAGCAGTTCTTC.

The rearrangement joins TRBV7-3 to TRBJ2-7, with TRBD2 matching 8 bases. The length of the CDR3 is 13 residues. Germline lookup yields CDR1 SGHTA and CDR2 FQGTGA. The V gene end was trimmed by 5 bases and the J gene end by 5 bases; junction bases not matched to a gene: 5. The CDR3 region has the DNA TGTGCCAGCAGCATCAGCGGGAGCCACGAGCAGTACTTC. Encoded protein: CASSISGSHEQYF.

The chain employs TRBV7-3 and TRBJ2-3, with 9 nucleotides matching TRBD1. The germline gives CDR1 SGHTA, CDR2 FQGTGA. The CDR3 loop spans 16 amino acids. With V trimmed by 8 bases and J by 2 bases, 11 bases remained unmatched. The DNA for the CDR3 is TGTGCCAGCTCACGGAGGGGACAGGGCCTCACAGATACGCAGTATTTT. Its protein product is CASSRRGQGLTDTQYF. The variable domain in full, completed from reference TRBV7-3 and TRBJ2-3, reads GAGVSQTPSNKVTEKGKYVELRCDPISGHTALYWYRQSLGQGPEFLIYFQGTGAADDSGLPNDRFFAVRPEGSVSTLKIQRTERGDSAVYLCASSRRGQGLTDTQYFGPGTRLTVL.

The J gene is TRBJ1-5, the V gene TRBV20-1; 10 nucleotides match TRBD1. The CDR3 totals 15 residues. Germline V gene sequence: CDR1 DFQATT, CDR2 SNEGSKA (reference sequence). V gave up 0 bases and J gave up 5 bases; unmatched junction bases: 4. The CDR3 DNA follows: TGCAGTGCTAGAGATCCGGACAGGGGGGATCAGCCCCAGCATTTT. It yields the protein CSARDPDRGDQPQHF.

This clonotype occurred a few times. This may arise from a read error, as a much more abundant clone is one base away. The chain links TRBV7-9 to TRBJ1-1; D remains ambiguous. Germline V CDR1 and CDR2: SEHNR, FQNEAQ (reference sequence). The CDR3 length is 11 residues. V lost 1 base and J 6 bases, leaving 3 bases between the germline ends. CDR3 residues: CASSLEPEAFF. CDR3 DNA: TGTGCCAGCAGCTTAGAGCCTGAAGCTTTCTTT.

Concerning this clonotype: One end of the junction fails to match germline, which may point to a read error. This chain connects TRBV7-7 to TRBJ2-3; possible D gene TRBD2, 6 bases. The CDR3 is made up of 16 amino acids. Germline lookup yields CDR1 SSHAT and CDR2 FNYEAQ (reference sequence). The CDR3 DNA follows: TGTGCTAGCAGCTTAGGGGCTAGCGCCGACGGAGATACGCAGTATTTT. Its protein product is CASSLGASADGDTQYF.

V gene TRBV4-3 combines with J gene TRBJ2-4; D not certain. Trimming left V 0 bases short and J 0 bases short, with 6 bases between. The CDR3 consists of 15 residues. Germline V lookup: CDR1 LGHNA, CDR2 YSLEER. CDR3 in DNA: TGCGCCAGCAGCCAAGATTACCTAGCCAAAAACATTCAGTACTTC. Protein: CASSQDYLAKNIQYF.

The chain combines TRBV7-2 with TRBJ2-7; no reliable D call. V lost 1 base to trimming and J lost 4 bases, with 20 bases between them. Germline CDR1 SGHTA, CDR2 FQGNSA. There are 17 residues in the CDR3. The CDR3 loop is CASSLGSTLLFGYEQYF. The DNA of the CDR3 is TGTGCCAGCAGCTTAGGTTCCACACTCCTTTTCGGTTACGAGCAGTACTTC.

The J gene is TRBJ2-3, the V gene TRBV27; TRBD2 agrees at 12 bases. CDR3 length: 14 residues. Trimming removed 7 bases from V and 5 bases from J; junction bases left unmatched: 4. Germline CDR1 MNHEY, CDR2 SMNVEV (reference sequence). In nucleotides, the CDR3 is TGTGCCAGCAATCTAGCGGGAGGGATAGATACGCAGTATTTT. Translated, it gives CASNLAGGIDTQYF.

Concerning this clonotype itself: At one boundary the junction diverges from the germline segment, which might be a read error. This chain joins TRBV27 and TRBJ1-1; D is ambiguous. This CDR3 has 14 residues. The V gene's germline CDR1 is MNHEY and CDR2 SMNVEV (reference sequence). The CDR3, as DNA: TGTGCCAGCAGGTTATCTGTTGGGTTCACTGAAGCTTTCTTT. Amino acids: CASRLSVGFTEAFF.

The chain has TRBV20-1 and TRBJ2-7; unclear D gene. Trimming removed 3 bases from V and 0 bases from J, with 6 bases in between. The CDR3 is 12 amino acids. Per the germline V gene, CDR1 is DFQATT and CDR2 is SNEGSKA (reference sequence). Written as DNA, the CDR3 is TGCAGTGCTAGTGGGATCTCCTACGAGCAGTACTTC. It specifies CSASGISYEQYF.

V gene TRBV4-3 combines with J gene TRBJ1-3, with D possibly matching TRBD1 (6 bases). This CDR3 contains 15 residues. Trimming removed 0 bases from V and 2 bases from J, with 8 bases in between. Germline V gives CDR1 LGHNA, CDR2 YSLEER. As DNA, the CDR3 is TGCGCCAGCAGCCAAGAGTCAGGGGCTGGAAACACCATATATTTT. Translating it yields CASSQESGAGNTIYF.